What follows are 25 T cell receptor beta chains derived from one specimen sequenced in a study of T cell repertoires in cytomegalovirus infection (dated by TCRdb to the late 2010s). These receptors have no known antigen. The treatment or condition label corresponds to: in vitro stimulation with specific CMV peptide epitopes to enrich CMV-specific T cells. Sequencer: Illumina HiSeq 1500. Using fastp at Q25 and MiXCR, TCRdb reprocessed the public reads and kept productive beta chains. Duplicate CDR3 protein sequences are folded into a single record with the most common DNA and genes. This sample is represented by roughly 340,000 distinct CDR3 sequences; under 35% of them were singletons. About 19% of the sample comes from the top ten. The sequencing here drew on cultured PBMCs, taken from culture after CMV antigen stimulation. The receptors here all came from a human donor in good health (CMV status not recorded). Some clones in this sample may be carry-over from other donors' samples.

This rearrangement joins TRBV7-9 to TRBJ2-5; D may be TRBD2 (7 bases). The CDR3 runs to 14 residues. With 6 bases removed from V and 5 bases from J, the gap between germline ends came to 16 bases. Germline V CDR1 and CDR2: SEHNR, FQNEAQ (reference sequence). The CDR3 bases are TGTGCCAGCAGTCTAGGGGGGGCAGTGGAGACCCAGTACTTC. Translation gives CASSLGGAVETQYF.

V gene TRBV19 combines with J gene TRBJ1-2; 7 nucleotides line up with TRBD1. The junction had 5 bases not matched to a gene; V was cut back by 4 bases and J by 9 bases. Germline CDR1 LNHDA, CDR2 SQIVND (reference sequence). CDR3 length: 12 residues. CDR3 amino acids: CASSNPQGSYTF. The DNA for the CDR3 is TGTGCCAGTAGTAATCCACAGGGGAGCTACACCTTC.

CDR3 in amino acids: CASSQAPGLARNEQFF. The CDR3 DNA reads TGTGCCAGCAGCCAAGCTCCGGGACTAGCGCGCAATGAGCAGTTCTTC. This chain uses TRBV3-1 with TRBJ2-1, with TRBD2 identical over 10 bases. V dropped 1 base and J dropped 6; count of bases not matched to a gene: 6. This CDR3 comprises 16 residues. The germline V gene has CDR1 LGHDT and CDR2 YNNKEL (reference sequence).

This clonotype was observed a few times. The chain carries TRBV25-1 and TRBJ2-4, with a possible D match to TRBD1 (6 bases). The CDR3 is 15 amino acids. CDR1 MGHDK and CDR2 SYGVNS come from the germline V gene. Trimming took off 5 bases at V and 3 bases at J, with 14 bases between the two ends. The CDR3 loop is CASSPTRTVKNIQYF. The DNA of the CDR3 is TGTGCCAGCAGTCCAACTCGGACAGTCAAAAACATTCAGTACTTC.

This clonotype was detected a few times. The gene calls are TRBV6-2 or TRBV6-3 and TRBJ2-4; 11 positions match TRBD2. Germline CDR1 and CDR2: MNHEY and SVGEGT. Trimming removed 6 bases from V and 4 bases from J; junction bases left unmatched: 8. The CDR3 spans 16 residues. The CDR3, as DNA: TGTGCCAGCAGCACTACTAGCGGGGGTTCGAAAAACATTCAGTACTTC. Translating gives CASSTTSGGSKNIQYF.

V gene TRBV9 combines with J gene TRBJ2-2, with 8 bases aligning to TRBD1. CDR3 length: 15 amino acids. V lost 1 base to trimming and J lost 7 bases; unmatched junction nucleotides: 6. The V gene's germline CDR1 is SGDLS and CDR2 YYNGEE. The CDR3 nucleotides are TGTGCCAGCAGCGTAATCCCGACAGGGGACGGGGAGCTGTTTTTT. Amino acid sequence: CASSVIPTGDGELFF.

This chain connects TRBV19 to TRBJ1-1, with D possibly TRBD1 on 5 matching bases. Trimming pared 5 bases from V and 0 bases from J, leaving 16 bases between. This CDR3 is 16 amino acids long. Germline V gene lookup returns CDR1 LNHDA and CDR2 SQIVND (reference sequence). CDR3 DNA sequence: TGTGCCAGTAGTGCAGGGACCGGGAGGATGAACACTGAAGCTTTCTTT. Its protein is CASSAGTGRMNTEAFF.

The chain is built from TRBV10-3 and TRBJ2-1, with 10 bases lining up with TRBD2. The CDR3 runs 15 residues. With 8 bases clipped from V and 0 bases from J, the junction kept 4 bases outside the gene matches. Germline V gives CDR1 ENHRY, CDR2 SYGVKD. CDR3 sequence: CAIGASGSSYNEQFF. The CDR3 DNA reads as TGTGCCATCGGGGCTAGCGGGAGCTCCTACAATGAGCAGTTCTTC.

CDR3 DNA: TGTGCCAGCAGCCAAGCGACTAGCGGGACCAGCACAGATACGCAGTATTTT. Protein: CASSQATSGTSTDTQYF. V is TRBV4-2 and J is TRBJ2-3; TRBD2 matches 11 bases. Germline V gives CDR1 LGHNA, CDR2 YNFKEQ. The CDR3 runs 17 residues. V shed 1 base, J shed 0 bases, and the junction held 3 bases outside the gene matches.

The chain recombines TRBV18 with TRBJ2-6; TRBD2 agrees at 7 bases. The CDR3 totals 17 residues. The J segment lost 0 bases and the V segment lost 5 bases, leaving 7 bases of the junction unmatched. Germline V lookup: CDR1 KGHSH, CDR2 LQKENI. The CDR3 protein is CASSSPGGSSGANVLTF. CDR3 bases: TGTGCCAGCTCATCGCCGGGCGGGAGCTCTGGGGCCAACGTCCTGACTTTC.

This chain connects TRBV7-2 to TRBJ2-7, with D possibly being TRBD1 or TRBD2 (5 bases each). CDR3 length: 15 amino acids. Trimming pared 4 bases from V and 4 bases from J, leaving 17 bases between. Germline V gene sequence: CDR1 SGHTA, CDR2 FQGNSA. CDR3 sequence (DNA): TGTGCCAGCAGCTCCCAGGGACGTTTTTGGTACGAGCAGTACTTC. Amino acid sequence: CASSSQGRFWYEQYF.

The rearrangement joins TRBV15 to TRBJ1-1; D is unresolved. The CDR3 loop spans 15 amino acids. Between the trimmed V and J ends, which lost 1 base and 0 bases, there was a span of 9 bases. Germline values: CDR1 LNHNV, CDR2 YYDKDF (reference sequence). CDR3 sequence (DNA): TGTGCCACCAGCAGAGTACGACGGCTGAACACTGAAGCTTTCTTT. Encoded protein: CATSRVRRLNTEAFF. Together with reference TRBV15 and TRBJ1-1, the CDR3 gives the full variable domain: DAMVIQNPRYQVTQFGKPVTLSCSQTLNHNVMYWYQQKSSQAPKLLFHYYDKDFNNEADTPDNFQSRRPNTSFCFLDIRSPGLGDTAMYLCATSRVRRLNTEAFFGQGTRLTVV.

CDR3: CASRARGDGGEAFF. The CDR3 nucleotides are TGTGCCAGCCGAGCGAGAGGGGATGGGGGTGAAGCTTTCTTT. The V and J genes are TRBV6-5 and TRBJ1-1, with D perhaps matching TRBD1 (5 bases). Trimming left V 8 bases short and J 7 bases short, with 20 bases between. Per the germline V gene, CDR1 is MNHEY and CDR2 is SVGAGI. The CDR3 is made up of 14 amino acids.

There are a few counts of this clonotype. The V call is TRBV7-9, the J call TRBJ2-3; 8 bases match TRBD2. Germline values: CDR1 SEHNR, CDR2 FQNEAQ (reference sequence). The CDR3 contains 15 residues. The V gene end was trimmed by 2 bases and the J gene end by 4 bases; junction bases not matched to a gene: 5. The CDR3 DNA follows: TGTGCCAGCAGCTTACGAGCGGGAGTTGCAGATACGCAGTATTTT. Translating it yields CASSLRAGVADTQYF.

This clonotype showed up just a few times. The chain recombines TRBV28 with TRBJ2-3; 9 bases are shared with TRBD2. V shed 6 bases, J shed 8 bases, and the junction held 3 bases outside the gene matches. The CDR3 totals 12 residues. Germline V gene sequence: CDR1 MDHEN, CDR2 SYDVKM. The CDR3 nucleotides read TGTGCCAGCAGACTAGCGGGCGGTACGCAGTATTTT. Protein sequence: CASRLAGGTQYF. Filled out from reference TRBV28 and TRBJ2-3, the complete variable domain reads DVKVTQSSRYLVKRTGEKVFLECVQDMDHENMFWYRQDPGLGLRLIYFSYDVKMKEKGDIPEGYSVSREKKERFSLILESASTNQTSMYLCASRLAGGTQYFGPGTRLTVL.

There are a few counts of this clonotype. CDR3 in DNA: TGTGCCAGCAGCTTATTCCGGGGAACCTACGAGCAGTACTTC. Translated: CASSLFRGTYEQYF. This chain connects TRBV7-8 to TRBJ2-7; D is perhaps TRBD2 (5 bases). CDR3 length equals 14 residues. With 2 bases removed from V and 2 bases from J, the gap between germline ends came to 10 bases. Germline V lookup: CDR1 SGHVS, CDR2 FQNEAQ.

This clonotype came up many times. The chain combines TRBV7-2 with TRBJ2-7; D gene unclear. CDR1 is SGHTA, CDR2 FQGNSA, per germline. The ends were cut back, 1 base at V and 10 bases at J, with 14 bases in the middle. The CDR3 is made up of 13 amino acids. Written as DNA, the CDR3 is TGTGCCAGCAGCTTAGAAAAGGGCAGGATTCAGTACTTC. This gives the protein CASSLEKGRIQYF.

The table lists this clonotype with a few counts. This chain uses TRBV3-1 with TRBJ1-1, with D perhaps TRBD1 (6 bases). Germline CDR1 and CDR2: LGHDT and YNNKEL (reference sequence). The V end lost 4 bases, the J end lost 1 base, and 10 bases lay between the germline ends. This CDR3 is 14 amino acids long. This chain's CDR3 is CASSRGGKNTEAFF. As DNA, the CDR3 is TGTGCCAGCAGCCGAGGGGGGAAGAACACTGAAGCTTTCTTT.

A few counts support this clonotype. The gene calls are TRBV6-5 and TRBJ2-7; D ambiguous. V shed 0 bases and J shed 0 bases, with 12 bases lying between them. CDR3 length equals 16 residues. Germline V CDR1 and CDR2: MNHEY, SVGAGI. The CDR3 sequence is CASSYSVRALSYEQYF. As DNA, the CDR3 is TGTGCCAGCAGTTACTCGGTTCGTGCACTCTCCTACGAGCAGTACTTC.

This clonotype was detected only a few times. V and J are TRBV27 and TRBJ2-7; no reliable D call. The germline gives CDR1 MNHEY, CDR2 SMNVEV (reference sequence). Trimming took off 4 bases at V and 4 bases at J, with 11 bases between the two ends. The CDR3 extends over 13 amino acids. This chain's CDR3 is CASSYDGRYEQYF. As DNA, the CDR3 is TGTGCCAGCAGTTATGACGGCCGGTACGAGCAGTACTTC.

The chain is built from TRBV10-3 and TRBJ2-7, with 11 bases fitting TRBD1. V lost 6 bases and J lost 3; bases outside the gene matches: 4. Germline values: CDR1 ENHRY, CDR2 SYGVKD. CDR3 length equals 14 residues. Here the CDR3 DNA reads TGTGCCATCAGGGAGGGGACAGGGGGCTACGAGCAGTACTTC. It specifies CAIREGTGGYEQYF.

This chain uses TRBV29-1 with TRBJ2-2; 14 nucleotides match TRBD2. Trimming cost V 1 base and J 1 base; bases outside gene matches: 2. Germline CDR1 reads SQVTM; CDR2 reads ANQGSEA. This CDR3 is 17 amino acids long. The chain's CDR3 is CSVEGLAGGMNTGELFF. CDR3 sequence (DNA): TGCAGCGTTGAAGGACTAGCGGGGGGGATGAACACCGGGGAGCTGTTTTTT.

In this sample, this clonotype turned up many times. J is TRBJ2-7 and V is TRBV12-3 or TRBV12-4, with 13 bases identical to TRBD2. With 6 bases clipped from V and 6 bases from J, the junction kept 2 bases outside the gene matches. The CDR3 contains 13 residues. The chain's CDR3 is CASRWTSGGEQYF. The CDR3 DNA sequence: TGTGCCAGCAGGTGGACTAGCGGGGGCGAGCAGTACTTC.

This clonotype has just a few counts. This chain joins TRBV19 and TRBJ2-6, with D unresolved. Looked up from germline, CDR1 is LNHDA and CDR2 is SQIVND (reference sequence). The CDR3 is 15 amino acids. V shed 3 bases and J shed 2 bases, with 8 bases lying between them. The CDR3 is CASSIGSPGANVLTF. In DNA, the CDR3 is TGTGCCAGTAGTATCGGATCCCCTGGGGCCAACGTCCTGACTTTC.

This clonotype was seen many times. The DNA for the CDR3 is TGTGCCAGCAGCCGCTTACAGGGGGACGGGCAGCCCCAGCATTTT. This translates into CASSRLQGDGQPQHF. The chain recombines TRBV7-2 with TRBJ1-5, with 8 bases identical to TRBD1. V trimming: 5 bases; J trimming: 7 bases; junction bases outside the gene matches: 10. The CDR3 consists of 15 residues. Per germline, CDR1 SGHTA and CDR2 FQGNSA.